The 2 T cell receptor beta chains listed next were all sequenced from one sample in a study of T cells after posttransplantation cyclophosphamide. Here immunoSEQ multiplex PCR was the method, and the copy in TCRdb shows in-frame clones only, minus some. The sample consists of approximately 22,000 clones, 73% of them appearing once. Sequenced sample: memory CD4+ T cells sorted from PBMCs. These receptors all come from a woman in her fifties or sixties in good health, CMV-negative, and a related stem cell transplant donor.

This clone was counted only a few times. The chain is built from TRBV28 and TRBJ1-5; unclear D gene. V lost 4 bases and J 1 base, leaving 11 bases between the germline ends. The V gene's germline CDR1 is MDHEN and CDR2 SYDVKM. CDR3 length: 15 residues. The CDR3 region is CASSYGLQSNQPQHF. The CDR3 bases are TGTGCCAGCAGTTACGGGTTACAAAGCAATCAGCCCCAGCATTTT.

The gene calls are TRBV9 and TRBJ2-3; 7 bases map to TRBD2. The CDR3 is 16 amino acids. J gave up 0 bases and V 0 bases, and 4 bases lay outside the gene matches. Germline V gene data show CDR1 as SGDLS and CDR2 as YYNGEE. The CDR3 nucleotides are TGTGCCAGCAGCGTAGCTGCGGGAGCTAGCACAGATACGCAGTATTTT. Its translation is CASSVAAGASTDTQYF.